This is a list of T cell receptor beta chains from one sample in a study of blood T cell repertoires in COVID-19. The data were produced by immunoSEQ multiplex PCR, yet TCRdb's version contains in-frame clones alone and is incomplete. Here the sample spans about 27,000 clones, 83% being singletons. Input material: peripheral blood. The source is a man between 65 and 85 years old with active COVID-19. CDR3s include the opening cysteine and the closing phenylalanine or tryptophan. A D gene is named only where the DNA matches it firmly. Size is stated for part of the rows, as once, few or many counts, or as a class when the clone is expanded.

D gene	clone size	V gene	J gene	CDR3 DNA	CDR3 protein
.	.	TRBV9	TRBJ2-1	TGTGCCAGCAGCCCCCCGCGGGGGCCCTACAATGAGCAGTTCTTC	CASSPPRGPYNEQFF
TRBD1	.	TRBV3-1/TRBV3-2	TRBJ1-2	TGTGCCAGCAGCCAGGAATTACCGGGACAGGGAACGGGTTATGGCTACACCTTC	CASSQELPGQGTGYGYTF
TRBD1	.	TRBV27	TRBJ1-5	TGTGCCAGCAGCATACAGGGGGCACGGCAGCCCCAGCATTTT	CASSIQGARQPQHF
.	.	TRBV11-2	TRBJ2-3	TGTGCCAGCAGCTCAAGGACTATCACAGATACGCAGTATTTT	CASSSRTITDTQYF
TRBD1	.	TRBV28	TRBJ1-1	TGTGCCAGCAGGGCCGGGACAGGGGGGAGGAACACTGAAGCTTTCTTT	CASRAGTGGRNTEAFF
.	medium-sized	TRBV7-2	TRBJ1-1	TGTGCCAGCAGCCCCCGGACAACTGCGACTTTCTTT	CASSPRTTATFF
.	.	TRBV3-1/TRBV3-2	TRBJ1-1	TGTGCCAGCAGCCAAGAAGGAGTTTTGGTTGAAGCTTTCTTT	CASSQEGVLVEAFF
.	.	TRBV7-2	TRBJ1-1	TGTGCCAGCAGCTTATTACAGGGAGCCTTGAACACTGAAGCTTTCTTT	CASSLLQGALNTEAFF
.	.	TRBV9	TRBJ1-1	TGTGCCAGCAGCGTAGAACGGTCGAACACTGAAGCTTTCTTT	CASSVERSNTEAFF
.	.	TRBV2	TRBJ2-1	TGTGCCAGCAGTGTCCCGGCGAGAAGGTCGGGAAATGAGCAGTTCTTC	CASSVPARRSGNEQFF
TRBD1	.	TRBV2	TRBJ2-7	TGTGCCAGCAGGGGACAGGTGACTTCGAACGAGCAGTACTTC	CASRGQVTSNEQYF
.	.	TRBV27	TRBJ2-1	TGTGCCAGCAGTATGGCGGGAAGCTCCTACAATGAGCAGTTCTTC	CASSMAGSSYNEQFF
.	.	TRBV30	TRBJ1-1	TGTGCCTGGAATTTTCGGGGGACCCTCGGTAGTATCACTGAAGCTTTCTTT	CAWNFRGTLGSITEAFF
.	.	TRBV7-8	TRBJ1-1	TGTGCCAGCAGCTTAGCGTTAGGGAGTGAAGCTGAAGCTTTCTTT	CASSLALGSEAEAFF
TRBD1	.	TRBV5-8	TRBJ2-3	TGTGCCAGCAGCCCAGGACAGGGGGTAACAGATACGCAGTATTTT	CASSPGQGVTDTQYF
.	once	TRBV2	TRBJ2-1	TGTGCCAGCAGTGAAGCGCCTAGGGGGAGCTCCTACAATGAGCAGTTCTTC	CASSEAPRGSSYNEQFF
.	.	TRBV6-5	TRBJ1-2	TGTGCCAGCACCGAACCTATTGGGGCGTATGGCTACACCTTC	CASTEPIGAYGYTF
TRBD1	medium-sized	TRBV28	TRBJ1-3	TGTGCCAGCAGTCCCCTGACAGGGTCTGGAAACACCATATATTTT	CASSPLTGSGNTIYF
TRBD1	.	TRBV7-6	TRBJ2-5	TGTGCCAGCAGCCCGTGGACAGGTCGAGGAGAGACCCAGTACTTC	CASSPWTGRGETQYF
.	.	TRBV7-9	TRBJ2-4	TGTGCCAGCAGCTTAATAGAGGGGGTTGGCATTCAGTACTTC	CASSLIEGVGIQYF
.	.	TRBV30	TRBJ1-4	TGTGCCTGGAGAAGGGACGGGGGAAAACTGTTTTTT	CAWRRDGGKLFF
TRBD1	few	TRBV19	TRBJ2-3	TGTGCCAGTCTTCCAGGGGGCGCATTATGGGGAGATACGCAGTATTTT	CASLPGGALWGDTQYF
.	once	TRBV11-2	TRBJ2-1	TGTGCCAGCAGCTTAGATCCAGGCGGGTTCAATGAGCAGTTCTTC	CASSLDPGGFNEQFF
.	.	TRBV7-7	TRBJ2-3	TGTGCTAGCAGCCCGACGGGGGCAGATACGCAGTATTTT	CASSPTGADTQYF
TRBD1	.	TRBV6-6	TRBJ1-4	TGTGCCAGCAGTTCCGCAGGGACAGGGGGAGGAAAACTGTTTTTT	CASSSAGTGGGKLFF
TRBD2	.	TRBV7-3	TRBJ2-1	TGTGCCAGCAGCTCGTTCCTAGCGGGAGGTTACAATGAGCAGTTCTTC	CASSSFLAGGYNEQFF
TRBD1	.	TRBV6-6	TRBJ2-3	TGTGCCAGCAGTCAGACAGGGGGCCTGGCAGATACGCAGTATTTT	CASSQTGGLADTQYF
.	.	TRBV7-2	TRBJ2-2	TGTGCCAGCAGCTTACCGGGACAGAACACCGGGGAGCTGTTTTTT	CASSLPGQNTGELFF
.	.	TRBV28	TRBJ1-1	TGTGCCAGCAGTTTGCGGGTACGGGGAAACACTGAAGCTTTCTTT	CASSLRVRGNTEAFF
TRBD2	once	TRBV9	TRBJ2-7	TGTGCCAGCAGCGTAGGCGGGAGTCCACCCTCCGAGCAGTACTTC	CASSVGGSPPSEQYF
TRBD2	.	TRBV4-1	TRBJ2-7	TGCGCCAGCAGCCAAGCAGCGGGGCGCCCGACCTACGAGCAGTACTTC	CASSQAAGRPTYEQYF
.	.	TRBV23-1	TRBJ1-6	TGCGCCAGCAGTCCTAGGGCGTGTCGTCAGGGGAGTTCACCCCTCCACTTT	CASSPRACRQGSSPLHF
TRBD2	.	TRBV5-1	TRBJ2-3	TGCGCCAGCAGCTTGTACCTAGCGGGGGGGAACACAGATACGCAGTATTTT	CASSLYLAGGNTDTQYF
.	.	TRBV11-3	TRBJ2-2	TGTGCCAGCAGCTTAAATCAGGCCGGGGAGCTGTTTTTT	CASSLNQAGELFF
TRBD1	.	TRBV15	TRBJ2-7	TGTGCCACCAGCAGAGATACCGGGACAGGCGCCTCCTACGAGCAGTACTTC	CATSRDTGTGASYEQYF
.	.	TRBV19	TRBJ1-5	TGTGCCAGTAGTAACCAGGGCGCTAGCAATCAGCCCCAGCATTTT	CASSNQGASNQPQHF
.	.	TRBV28	TRBJ1-2	TGTGCCAGCAGAATAGAGCCCTATGGCTACACCTTC	CASRIEPYGYTF
TRBD2	.	TRBV5-1	TRBJ2-3	TGCGCCAGCAGCCCCGGTCGAGGCGGGGGGGGGCCAGATACGCAGTATTTT	CASSPGRGGGGPDTQYF
.	.	TRBV29-1	TRBJ1-2	TGCAGCGTTAATCCGACTGGGTATGGCTACACCTTC	CSVNPTGYGYTF
TRBD1	.	TRBV20-1	TRBJ2-7	TGCAGTGCTAGTCCCCTAGACAGGGCCTACGAGCAGTACTTC	CSASPLDRAYEQYF
.	.	TRBV29-1	TRBJ2-1	TGCAGCGTTGAAGATATGCGGGGCAGCTCCTACAATGAGCAGTTCTTC	CSVEDMRGSSYNEQFF
.	.	TRBV5-4	TRBJ2-1	TGTGCCAGCAGCTTGGGGGTAGCCAATGAGCAGTTCTTC	CASSLGVANEQFF